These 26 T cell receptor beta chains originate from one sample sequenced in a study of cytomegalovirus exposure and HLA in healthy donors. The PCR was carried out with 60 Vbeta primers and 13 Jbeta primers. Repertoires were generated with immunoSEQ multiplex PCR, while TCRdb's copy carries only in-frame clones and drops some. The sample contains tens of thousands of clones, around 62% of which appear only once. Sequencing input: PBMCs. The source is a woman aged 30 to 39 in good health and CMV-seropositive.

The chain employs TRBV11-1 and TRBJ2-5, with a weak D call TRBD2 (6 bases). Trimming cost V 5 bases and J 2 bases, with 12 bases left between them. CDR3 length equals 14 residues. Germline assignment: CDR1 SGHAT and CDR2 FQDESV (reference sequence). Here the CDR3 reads CASSPERVQETQYF. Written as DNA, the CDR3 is TGTGCCAGCAGCCCTGAGCGGGTTCAAGAGACCCAGTACTTC.

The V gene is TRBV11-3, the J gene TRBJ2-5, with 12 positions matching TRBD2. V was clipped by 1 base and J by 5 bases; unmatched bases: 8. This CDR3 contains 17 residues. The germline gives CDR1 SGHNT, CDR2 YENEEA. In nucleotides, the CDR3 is TGTGCCAGCAGCTTAGGGGCACTAGCGGGGGGCGTGGAGACCCAGTACTTC. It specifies CASSLGALAGGVETQYF.

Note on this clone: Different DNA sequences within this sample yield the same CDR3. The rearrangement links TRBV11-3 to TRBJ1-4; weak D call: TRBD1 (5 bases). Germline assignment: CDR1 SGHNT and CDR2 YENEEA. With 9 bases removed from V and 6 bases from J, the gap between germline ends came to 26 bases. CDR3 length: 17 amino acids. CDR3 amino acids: CASSKDKGLGVDEKLFF. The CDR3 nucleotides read TGTGCCAGTAGTAAAGACAAGGGGCTTGGGGTGGATGAAAAACTGTTTTTT.

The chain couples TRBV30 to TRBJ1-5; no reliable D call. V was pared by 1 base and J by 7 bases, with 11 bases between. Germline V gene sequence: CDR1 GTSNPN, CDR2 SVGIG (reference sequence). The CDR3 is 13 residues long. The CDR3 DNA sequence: TGTGCCTGGAGTGCGCTTACGGGGCAGCCCCAGCATTTT. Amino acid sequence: CAWSALTGQPQHF.

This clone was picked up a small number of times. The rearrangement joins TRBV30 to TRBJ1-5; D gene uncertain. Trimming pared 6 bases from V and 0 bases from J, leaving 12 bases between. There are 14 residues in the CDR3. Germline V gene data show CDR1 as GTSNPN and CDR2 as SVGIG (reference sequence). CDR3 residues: CACHGQNSNQPQHF. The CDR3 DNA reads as TGTGCCTGCCATGGGCAAAATAGCAATCAGCCCCAGCATTTT. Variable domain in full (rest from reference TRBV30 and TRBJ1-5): SQTIHQWPATLVQPVGSPLSLECTVEGTSNPNLYWYRQAAGRGLQLLFYSVGIGQISSEVPQNLSASRPQDRQFILSSKKLLLSDSGFYLCACHGQNSNQPQHFGDGTRLSIL.

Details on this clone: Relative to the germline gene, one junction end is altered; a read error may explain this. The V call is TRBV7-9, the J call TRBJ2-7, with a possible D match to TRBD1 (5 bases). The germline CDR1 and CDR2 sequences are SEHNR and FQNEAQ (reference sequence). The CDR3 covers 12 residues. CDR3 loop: CSSRSNGQEQYF. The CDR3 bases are TGTTCCAGCAGATCCAACGGACAAGAGCAGTACTTC.

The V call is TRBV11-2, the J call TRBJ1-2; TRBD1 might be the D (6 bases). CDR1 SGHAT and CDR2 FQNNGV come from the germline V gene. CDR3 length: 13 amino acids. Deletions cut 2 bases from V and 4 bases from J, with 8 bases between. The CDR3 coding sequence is TGTGCCAGCAGCTTAACAGGGTTCTATGGCTACACCTTC. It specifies CASSLTGFYGYTF.

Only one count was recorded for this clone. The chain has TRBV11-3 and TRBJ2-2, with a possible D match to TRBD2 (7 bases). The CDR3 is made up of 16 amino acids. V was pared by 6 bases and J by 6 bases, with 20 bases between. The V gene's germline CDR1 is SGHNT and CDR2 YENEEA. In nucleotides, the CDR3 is TGTGCCAGCAGTCGCATCGGCGGGGGCCGCCCCGGGGAGCTGTTTTTT. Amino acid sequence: CASSRIGGGRPGELFF.

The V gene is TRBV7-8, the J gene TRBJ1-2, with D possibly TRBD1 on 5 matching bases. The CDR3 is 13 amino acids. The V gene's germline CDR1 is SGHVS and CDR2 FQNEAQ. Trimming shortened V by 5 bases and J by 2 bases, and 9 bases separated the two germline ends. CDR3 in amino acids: CASSLDTNYGYTF. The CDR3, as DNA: TGTGCCAGCAGCCTGGACACCAACTATGGCTACACCTTC.

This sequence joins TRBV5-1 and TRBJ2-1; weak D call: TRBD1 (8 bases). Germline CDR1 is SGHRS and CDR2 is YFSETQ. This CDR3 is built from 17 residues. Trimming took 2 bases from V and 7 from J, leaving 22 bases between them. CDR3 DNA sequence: TGCGCCAGCAGCTTAATATCTGGACAGGGACTATGGAATGAGCAGTTCTTC. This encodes CASSLISGQGLWNEQFF.

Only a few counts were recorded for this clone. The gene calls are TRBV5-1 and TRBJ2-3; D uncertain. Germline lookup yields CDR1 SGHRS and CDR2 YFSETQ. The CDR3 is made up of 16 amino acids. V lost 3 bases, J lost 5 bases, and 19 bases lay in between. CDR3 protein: CASSSNRASVGDTQYF. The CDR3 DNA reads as TGCGCCAGCAGCTCAAACAGAGCCTCGGTGGGAGATACGCAGTATTTT.

CDR3 nucleotides: TGCGCCAGCAGCCCGGGGACTAGCGGGGGACACAATGAGCAGTTCTTC. It codes for CASSPGTSGGHNEQFF. The V and J genes are TRBV5-1 and TRBJ2-1; 14 bases are shared with TRBD2. The CDR3 is made up of 16 amino acids. With 4 bases clipped from V and 5 bases from J, the junction kept 5 bases outside the gene matches. CDR1 and CDR2 (germline): SGHRS, YFSETQ.

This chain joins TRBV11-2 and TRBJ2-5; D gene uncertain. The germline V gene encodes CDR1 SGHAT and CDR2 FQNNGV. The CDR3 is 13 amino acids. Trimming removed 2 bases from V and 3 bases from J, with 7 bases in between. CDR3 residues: CASSLLTEETQYF. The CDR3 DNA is TGTGCCAGCAGCTTACTTACGGAAGAGACCCAGTACTTC.

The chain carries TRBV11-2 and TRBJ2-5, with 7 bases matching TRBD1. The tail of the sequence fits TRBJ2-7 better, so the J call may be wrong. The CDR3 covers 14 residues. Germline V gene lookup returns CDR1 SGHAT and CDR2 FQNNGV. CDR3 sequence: CASSSRGSDYEQYF. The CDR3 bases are TGTGCCAGCAGCTCCAGGGGGTCGGATTACGAGCAGTACTTC.

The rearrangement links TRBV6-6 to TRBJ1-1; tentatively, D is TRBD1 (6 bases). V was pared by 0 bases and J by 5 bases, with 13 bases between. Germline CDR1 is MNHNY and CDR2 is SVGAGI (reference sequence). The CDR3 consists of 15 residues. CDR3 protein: CASSYSGGGVTEAFF. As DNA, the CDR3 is TGTGCCAGCAGTTACTCAGGGGGAGGGGTGACTGAAGCTTTCTTT.

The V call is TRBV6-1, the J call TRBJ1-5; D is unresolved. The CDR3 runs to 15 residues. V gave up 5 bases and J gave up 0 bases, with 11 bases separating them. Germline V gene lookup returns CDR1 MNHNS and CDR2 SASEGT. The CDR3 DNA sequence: TGTGCCAGCAGTAGCGGACTATATAGCAATCAGCCCCAGCATTTT. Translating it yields CASSSGLYSNQPQHF.

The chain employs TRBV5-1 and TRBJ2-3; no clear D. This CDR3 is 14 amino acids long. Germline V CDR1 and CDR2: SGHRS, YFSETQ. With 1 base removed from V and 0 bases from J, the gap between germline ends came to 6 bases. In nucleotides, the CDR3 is TGCGCCAGCAGCTTGACTCCTAGCACAGATACGCAGTATTTT. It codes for CASSLTPSTDTQYF. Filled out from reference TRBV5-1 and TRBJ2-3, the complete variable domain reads KAGVTQTPRYLIKTRGQQVTLSCSPISGHRSVSWYQQTPGQGLQFLFEYFSETQRNKGNFPGRFSGRQFSNSRSEMNVSTLELGDSALYLCASSLTPSTDTQYFGPGTRLTVL.

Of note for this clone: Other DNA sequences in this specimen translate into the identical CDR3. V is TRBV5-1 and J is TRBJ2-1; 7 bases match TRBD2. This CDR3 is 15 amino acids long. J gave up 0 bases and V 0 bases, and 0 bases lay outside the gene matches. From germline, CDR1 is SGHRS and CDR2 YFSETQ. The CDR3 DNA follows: TGCGCCAGCAGCTTGGGCGGGGGCTCCTACAATGAGCAGTTCTTC. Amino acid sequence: CASSLGGGSYNEQFF.

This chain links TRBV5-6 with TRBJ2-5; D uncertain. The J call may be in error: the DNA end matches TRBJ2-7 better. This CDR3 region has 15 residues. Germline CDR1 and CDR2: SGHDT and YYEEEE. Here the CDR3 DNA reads TGTGCCAGCAGCTTGGTGTGGGCAGGTCCCTACGAGCAGTACTTC. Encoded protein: CASSLVWAGPYEQYF.

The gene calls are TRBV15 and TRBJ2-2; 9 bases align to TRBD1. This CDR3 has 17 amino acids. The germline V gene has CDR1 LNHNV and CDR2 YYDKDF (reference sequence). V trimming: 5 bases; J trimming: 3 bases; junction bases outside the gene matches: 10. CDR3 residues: CATSPHLGTGYTGELFF. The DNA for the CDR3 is TGTGCCACCAGCCCACACCTTGGGACAGGGTACACCGGGGAGCTGTTTTTT.

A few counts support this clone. The CDR3 DNA follows: TGCGCCAGCATTGGTCAAACCGGCACCGGGGAGCTGTTTTTT. Protein sequence: CASIGQTGTGELFF. The rearrangement joins TRBV5-1 to TRBJ2-2; no clear D gene. The V gene's germline CDR1 is SGHRS and CDR2 YFSETQ. The V end was cut by 6 bases, the J end by 4 bases, with 13 bases between. The CDR3 runs to 14 residues.

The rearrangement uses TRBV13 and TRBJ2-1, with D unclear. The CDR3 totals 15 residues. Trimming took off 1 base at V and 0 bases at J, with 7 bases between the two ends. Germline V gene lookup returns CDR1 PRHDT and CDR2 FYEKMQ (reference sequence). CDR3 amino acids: CASSLAVSSYNEQFF. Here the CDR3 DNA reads TGTGCCAGCAGCTTAGCGGTAAGCTCCTACAATGAGCAGTTCTTC.

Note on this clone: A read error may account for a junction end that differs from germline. The CDR3 sequence: CSSSLGGSSGANVLTF. The CDR3, as DNA: TGTTCCAGCAGCTTAGGAGGGAGCTCTGGGGCCAACGTCCTGACTTTC. This chain connects TRBV7-9 to TRBJ2-6, with D possibly matching TRBD2 (6 bases). The germline gives CDR1 SEHNR, CDR2 FQNEAQ (reference sequence). The CDR3 runs to 16 residues.

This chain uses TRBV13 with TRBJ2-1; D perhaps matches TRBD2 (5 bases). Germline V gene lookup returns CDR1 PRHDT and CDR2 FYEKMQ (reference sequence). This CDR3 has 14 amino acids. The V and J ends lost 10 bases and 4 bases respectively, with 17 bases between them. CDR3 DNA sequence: TGTGCCACCAAAGGCATGGCGGGTTACAATGAGCAGTTCTTC. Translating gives CATKGMAGYNEQFF.

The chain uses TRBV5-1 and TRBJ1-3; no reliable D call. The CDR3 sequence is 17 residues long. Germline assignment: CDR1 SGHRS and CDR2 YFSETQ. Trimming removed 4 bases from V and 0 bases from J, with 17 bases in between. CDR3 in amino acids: CASSQYGSESSGNTIYF. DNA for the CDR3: TGCGCCAGCAGCCAGTACGGAAGCGAATCCTCTGGAAACACCATATATTTT.

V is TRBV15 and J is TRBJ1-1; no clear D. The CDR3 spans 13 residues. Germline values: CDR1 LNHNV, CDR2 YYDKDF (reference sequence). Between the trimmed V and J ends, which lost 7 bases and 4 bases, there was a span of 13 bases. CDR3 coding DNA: TGTGCCACCACAGCGATCCGGGGCACTGAAGCTTTCTTT. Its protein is CATTAIRGTEAFF. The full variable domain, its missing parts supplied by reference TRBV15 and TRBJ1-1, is DAMVIQNPRYQVTQFGKPVTLSCSQTLNHNVMYWYQQKSSQAPKLLFHYYDKDFNNEADTPDNFQSRRPNTSFCFLDIRSPGLGDTAMYLCATTAIRGTEAFFGQGTRLTVV.